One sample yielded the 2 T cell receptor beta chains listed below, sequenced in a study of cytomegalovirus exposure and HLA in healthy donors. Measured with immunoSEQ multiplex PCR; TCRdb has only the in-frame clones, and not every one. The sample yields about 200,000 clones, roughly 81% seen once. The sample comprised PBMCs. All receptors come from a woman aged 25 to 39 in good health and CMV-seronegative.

The CDR3 DNA reads as TGTGCCAGCTCAGCCCAGCAACCACAGGATTCCTATGGCTACACCTTC. Its protein product is CASSAQQPQDSYGYTF. The rearrangement links TRBV18 to TRBJ1-2, with D perhaps matching TRBD1 (5 bases). Looked up from germline, CDR1 is KGHSH and CDR2 is LQKENI. CDR3 length equals 16 residues. V lost 5 bases and J lost 4, with 20 bases in between.

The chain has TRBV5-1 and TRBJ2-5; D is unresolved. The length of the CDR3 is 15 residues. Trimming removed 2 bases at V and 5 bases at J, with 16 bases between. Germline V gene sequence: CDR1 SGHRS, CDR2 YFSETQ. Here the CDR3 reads CASSLLFGVAETQYF. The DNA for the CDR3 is TGCGCCAGCAGCTTATTATTCGGAGTAGCCGAGACCCAGTACTTC.